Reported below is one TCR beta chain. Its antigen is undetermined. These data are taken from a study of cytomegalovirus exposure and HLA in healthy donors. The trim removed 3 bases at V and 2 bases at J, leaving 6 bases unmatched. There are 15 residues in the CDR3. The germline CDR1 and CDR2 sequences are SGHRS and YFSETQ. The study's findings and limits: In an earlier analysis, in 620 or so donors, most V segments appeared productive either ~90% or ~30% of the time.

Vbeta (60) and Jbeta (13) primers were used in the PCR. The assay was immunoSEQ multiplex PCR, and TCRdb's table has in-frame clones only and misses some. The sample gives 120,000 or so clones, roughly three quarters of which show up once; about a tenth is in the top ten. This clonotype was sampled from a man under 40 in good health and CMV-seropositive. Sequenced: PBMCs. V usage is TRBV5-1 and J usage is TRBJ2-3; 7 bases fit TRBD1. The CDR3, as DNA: TGCGCCAGCAGCTATATACAGGGGCCCACAGATACGCAGTATTTT. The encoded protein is CASSYIQGPTDTQYF.